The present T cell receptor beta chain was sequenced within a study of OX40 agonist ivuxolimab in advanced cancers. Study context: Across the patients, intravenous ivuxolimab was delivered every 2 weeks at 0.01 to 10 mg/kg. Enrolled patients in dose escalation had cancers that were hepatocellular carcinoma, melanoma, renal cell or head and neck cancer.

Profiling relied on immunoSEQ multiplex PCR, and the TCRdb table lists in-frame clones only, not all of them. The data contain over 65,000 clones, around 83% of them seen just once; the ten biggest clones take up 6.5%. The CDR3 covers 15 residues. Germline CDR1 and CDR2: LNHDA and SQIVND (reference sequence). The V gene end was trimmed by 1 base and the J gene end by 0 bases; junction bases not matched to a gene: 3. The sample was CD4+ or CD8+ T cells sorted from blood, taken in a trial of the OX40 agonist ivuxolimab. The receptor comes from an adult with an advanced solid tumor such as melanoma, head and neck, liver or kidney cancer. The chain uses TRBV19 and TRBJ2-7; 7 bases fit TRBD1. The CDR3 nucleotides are TGTGCCAGTAGTATAGGGACAGGAGACTCCTACGAGCAGTACTTC. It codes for CASSIGTGDSYEQYF.